These 29 T cell receptor beta chains were sequenced from one sample in a study of blood T cell repertoires in COVID-19. Some clones are missing from TCRdb's copy, which holds only in-frame ones; the method was immunoSEQ multiplex PCR. The profile shows roughly 34,000 clones, 88% of them singletons. Sequencing input: peripheral blood. Receptor source: a woman in her 70s with active COVID-19.

The rearrangement links TRBV7-9 to TRBJ1-4, with 9 nucleotides matching TRBD1. Germline V gene lookup returns CDR1 SEHNR and CDR2 FQNEAQ (reference sequence). Losses at the gene ends were 4 bases for V and 8 bases for J; bases not matched to a gene: 5. The CDR3 sequence is 14 residues long. CDR3 region: CASSSGQGYEKLFF. CDR3 DNA: TGTGCCAGCAGCTCGGGACAGGGCTACGAAAAACTGTTTTTT.

The chain has TRBV12-3 or TRBV12-4 and TRBJ1-6, with 7 bases aligning to TRBD1. The CDR3 contains 12 residues. V lost 6 bases and J lost 7; bases outside the gene matches: 0. CDR3 amino acids: CASRTGNSPLHF. The CDR3 DNA reads as TGTGCCAGCAGGACAGGGAATTCACCCCTCCACTTT.

A few counts support this clone. This chain uses TRBV6-5 with TRBJ1-3, with D possibly TRBD1 on 6 matching bases. The CDR3 covers 14 residues. Trimming left V 6 bases short and J 7 bases short, with 16 bases between. Germline-derived CDR1 and CDR2 are MNHEY and SVGAGI. The CDR3 here is CASRKTGSWNTIYF. The CDR3 bases are TGTGCCAGCAGGAAAACAGGGAGCTGGAACACCATATATTTT.

The chain links TRBV9 to TRBJ2-5, with TRBD1 matching 10 bases. CDR1 SGDLS and CDR2 YYNGEE come from the germline V gene. V dropped 0 bases and J dropped 5; count of bases not matched to a gene: 7. This CDR3 region has 16 residues. The CDR3 here is CASSVGPRTGGETQYF. CDR3 bases: TGTGCCAGCAGCGTAGGTCCACGGACAGGGGGTGAGACCCAGTACTTC.

This sequence joins TRBV11-2 and TRBJ1-2; TRBD1 agrees at 9 bases. The ends lost 2 bases at V and 6 bases at J; junction bases unmatched: 10. From germline, CDR1 is SGHAT and CDR2 FQNNGV. This CDR3 comprises 16 residues. For the CDR3, the DNA is TGTGCCAGCAGCTTAAATCAGGGACAGGGTCGCGATGGCTACACCTTC. Translating gives CASSLNQGQGRDGYTF.

The rearrangement joins TRBV13 to TRBJ2-7; the match to TRBD2 covers 7 bases. V gave up 2 bases and J gave up 5 bases; unmatched junction bases: 6. From germline, CDR1 is PRHDT and CDR2 FYEKMQ (reference sequence). CDR3 length: 14 amino acids. The CDR3 reads CASSLRGGKDEQYF. CDR3 in DNA: TGTGCCAGCAGCTTACGCGGGGGTAAGGACGAGCAGTACTTC.

This clone was recorded a few times. J is TRBJ2-7 and V is TRBV7-3; 7 positions match TRBD2. This CDR3 is built from 15 residues. The junction had 9 bases not matched to a gene; V was cut back by 3 bases and J by 4 bases. CDR1 SGHTA and CDR2 FQGTGA come from the germline V gene. CDR3 amino acids: CASSFQPGGLYEQYF. DNA of the CDR3: TGTGCCAGCAGCTTCCAGCCGGGGGGTCTGTACGAGCAGTACTTC.

The chain couples TRBV7-9 to TRBJ1-5, with unresolved D. This CDR3 has 12 amino acids. V was clipped by 3 bases and J by 5 bases, with 5 bases between them. CDR1 is SEHNR, CDR2 FQNEAQ, per germline (reference sequence). The CDR3 reads CASSFRDQPQHF. The CDR3, as DNA: TGTGCCAGCAGCTTTCGAGATCAGCCCCAGCATTTT.

The rearrangement uses TRBV5-1 and TRBJ2-1; tentatively, D is TRBD2 (6 bases). Looked up from germline, CDR1 is SGHRS and CDR2 is YFSETQ. CDR3 length: 16 amino acids. Trimming stripped 0 bases from V and 5 bases from J, with 15 bases between. The CDR3 nucleotides are TGCGCCAGCAGCTTGGCAGAGGCGGGGTATAACAATGAGCAGTTCTTC. As protein: CASSLAEAGYNNEQFF.

The table lists this clone with a count of one. The chain recombines TRBV5-1 with TRBJ2-1; 13 nucleotides align to TRBD2. CDR1 and CDR2 (germline): SGHRS, YFSETQ. Unmatched junction bases numbered 8, after V lost 1 base and J lost 7 bases. The CDR3 consists of 17 residues. This chain's CDR3 is CASSLTPGLAGINEQFF. As DNA, the CDR3 is TGCGCCAGCAGCTTGACCCCGGGACTAGCGGGGATTAATGAGCAGTTCTTC.

Worth noting for this clone: This may be a read error, as it is one base from a much larger clone. This sequence joins TRBV4-3 and TRBJ2-1; D is perhaps TRBD2 (7 bases). The CDR3 has 16 residues. Germline values: CDR1 LGHNA, CDR2 YSLEER. CDR3 nucleotides: TGCGCCACCAGCCAAGAAGGGGGGGGGTACTACAATGAGCAGTTCTTC. It specifies CATSQEGGGYYNEQFF.

V gene TRBV11-3 combines with J gene TRBJ1-2; D ambiguous. Germline CDR1 and CDR2: SGHNT and YENEEA. This CDR3 is 13 amino acids long. V shed 2 bases and J shed 8 bases, with 12 bases lying between them. This chain's CDR3 is CASSLSGIRGYTF. The CDR3 DNA reads as TGTGCCAGCAGCTTATCGGGGATACGGGGCTACACCTTC.

The V and J genes are TRBV27 and TRBJ2-2, with 10 bases aligning to TRBD2. This CDR3 is 16 amino acids long. V lost 7 bases to trimming and J lost 3 bases; unmatched junction nucleotides: 8. Germline V gene sequence: CDR1 MNHEY, CDR2 SMNVEV (reference sequence). The CDR3 DNA reads TGTGCCAGCACCTCTCTAGCGGGGGCTTACACCGGGGAGCTGTTTTTT. Translated: CASTSLAGAYTGELFF.

The chain employs TRBV24-1 and TRBJ2-7; 14 positions match TRBD2. The CDR3 is 14 residues long. V was clipped by 5 bases and J by 9 bases; unmatched bases: 5. CDR1 is KGHDR and CDR2 is SFDVKD in the germline V gene. CDR3 nucleotides: TGTGCCACCAGTGGGCCCGGGACTAGCGGGGGGCAGTACTTC. Translation: CATSGPGTSGGQYF.

This clone was seen just once. The V and J genes are TRBV9 and TRBJ1-2; 10 bases are shared with TRBD1. With 0 bases clipped from V and 5 bases from J, the junction kept 1 base outside the gene matches. The CDR3 runs 14 residues. Germline V gene data show CDR1 as SGDLS and CDR2 as YYNGEE. The CDR3 here is CASSVGTGGYGYTF. The DNA of the CDR3 is TGTGCCAGCAGCGTAGGGACAGGGGGGTATGGCTACACCTTC.

This rearrangement joins TRBV9 to TRBJ1-6; 9 bases match TRBD1. From germline, CDR1 is SGDLS and CDR2 YYNGEE. The V and J ends lost 3 bases and 9 bases, in that order; junction bases with no gene match: 4. CDR3 length: 14 amino acids. CDR3 sequence reads: CASSGGQGGSPLHF. CDR3 sequence (DNA): TGTGCCAGCAGCGGGGGACAGGGAGGTTCACCCCTCCACTTT.

The chain couples TRBV3-1 (or the pseudogene TRBV3-2) to TRBJ2-7; 16 bases align to TRBD2. With V trimmed by 3 bases and J by 3 bases, 17 bases remained unmatched. The CDR3 is 21 residues long. Germline V lookup: CDR1 LGHDT, CDR2 YNNKEL (reference sequence). In DNA, the CDR3 is TGTGCCAGCAGCCAGGAAGATCGTCCACCGGGACTAGCGGGGGGGGACTACGAGCAGTACTTC. The encoded protein is CASSQEDRPPGLAGGDYEQYF.

The chain uses TRBV6-6 and TRBJ1-4; TRBD1 is a possible D gene (5 bases). The ends were cut back, 5 bases at V and 6 bases at J, with 10 bases in the middle. Germline V gene sequence: CDR1 MNHNY, CDR2 SVGAGI (reference sequence). This CDR3 has 13 residues. In DNA, the CDR3 is TGTGCCAGCAGTAGAGGACAAGATGAAAAACTGTTTTTT. Its translation is CASSRGQDEKLFF.

This chain links TRBV2 with TRBJ1-6; D might be TRBD1 (5 bases). Trimming left V 3 bases short and J 4 bases short, with 7 bases between. The CDR3 is 14 amino acids. CDR1 and CDR2 (germline): SNHLY, FYNNEI. CDR3 nucleotides: TGTGCCAGCAGTGATTCAGGGTATAATTCACCCCTCCACTTT. Amino acid sequence: CASSDSGYNSPLHF.

V usage is TRBV6-1 and J usage is TRBJ2-5; D may be TRBD2 (6 bases). The CDR3 runs to 13 residues. Germline V gives CDR1 MNHNS, CDR2 SASEGT. The V gene lost 1 base and the J gene lost 9 bases, with 12 bases spanning the gap. The chain's CDR3 is CASSEVEGQSQYF. The CDR3 DNA reads TGTGCCAGCAGTGAAGTGGAGGGGCAGTCCCAGTACTTC.

The rearrangement uses TRBV4-1 and TRBJ1-1; 9 nucleotides agree with TRBD1. V gave up 2 bases and J gave up 4 bases; unmatched junction bases: 5. This CDR3 comprises 15 residues. The germline V gene has CDR1 MGHRA and CDR2 YSYEKL. The CDR3 coding sequence is TGCGCCAGCAGCCAATTGGGACAGGGTGGCACTGAAGCTTTCTTT. Residues: CASSQLGQGGTEAFF.

The rearrangement links TRBV25-1 to TRBJ2-1, with D unresolved. Germline loops: CDR1 MGHDK, CDR2 SYGVNS. The CDR3 spans 11 residues. Trimming shortened V by 6 bases and J by 5 bases, and 5 bases separated the two germline ends. CDR3 in DNA: TGTGCCAGCAGCTTAAACAATGAGCAGTTCTTC. As protein: CASSLNNEQFF. The full variable domain, rest sourced from reference TRBV25-1 and TRBJ2-1, is EADIYQTPRYLVIGTGKKITLECSQTMGHDKMYWYQQDPGMELHLIHYSYGVNSTEKGDLSSESTVSRIRTEHFPLTLESARPSHTSQYLCASSLNNEQFFGPGTRLTVL.

The rearrangement uses TRBV30 and TRBJ2-5, with 15 nucleotides matching TRBD2. Trimming at V came to 2 bases and at J to 7 bases, leaving 5 bases not matched to a gene. CDR1 and CDR2 from the germline V gene are GTSNPN and SVGIG (reference sequence). The CDR3 length is 15 residues. As DNA, the CDR3 is TGTGCCTGGAGTACGGGACTAGCGGGGGGCGGGACCCAGTACTTC. Protein: CAWSTGLAGGGTQYF.

The gene calls are TRBV5-6 and TRBJ2-5; TRBD2 aligns across 12 bases. Germline trimming cut 2 bases from V and 2 bases from J; bases unmatched to any gene: 4. CDR3 length equals 16 residues. Germline lookup yields CDR1 SGHDT and CDR2 YYEEEE. CDR3 protein: CASSFMTSGGQETQYF. DNA of the CDR3: TGTGCCAGCAGCTTTATGACTAGCGGGGGACAAGAGACCCAGTACTTC.

The CDR3 loop reads CASSPRGTDTQYF. The DNA of the CDR3 is TGTGCCAGCAGCCCGAGGGGCACAGATACGCAGTATTTT. The rearrangement links TRBV7-3 to TRBJ2-3; D is perhaps TRBD2 (5 bases). Trimming shortened V by 5 bases and J by 1 base, and 7 bases separated the two germline ends. The CDR3 loop spans 13 amino acids. Germline assignment: CDR1 SGHTA and CDR2 FQGTGA. The full variable domain, its missing parts supplied by reference TRBV7-3 and TRBJ2-3, is GAGVSQTPSNKVTEKGKYVELRCDPISGHTALYWYRQSLGQGPEFLIYFQGTGAADDSGLPNDRFFAVRPEGSVSTLKIQRTERGDSAVYLCASSPRGTDTQYFGPGTRLTVL.

The chain combines TRBV5-1 with TRBJ2-5; a possible D gene is TRBD2 (6 bases). Germline CDR1 and CDR2: SGHRS and YFSETQ. The CDR3 totals 14 residues. Trimming pared 4 bases from V and 2 bases from J, leaving 12 bases between. The CDR3 nucleotides are TGCGCCAGCAGCCCCAATGGGGGGCAAGAGACCCAGTACTTC. Amino acids: CASSPNGGQETQYF.

The chain couples TRBV7-9 to TRBJ2-1; 15 positions agree with TRBD2. Germline CDR1 is SEHNR and CDR2 is FQNEAQ (reference sequence). Losses at the gene ends were 5 bases for V and 9 bases for J; bases not matched to a gene: 2. CDR3 length: 14 residues. The CDR3 sequence: CASSVGLAGGEQFF. The CDR3 DNA sequence: TGTGCCAGCAGCGTGGGACTAGCGGGGGGTGAGCAGTTCTTC.

The chain is built from TRBV6-1 and TRBJ2-3, with D perhaps TRBD1 (6 bases). Germline loops: CDR1 MNHNS, CDR2 SASEGT. With 4 bases removed from V and 6 bases from J, the gap between germline ends came to 8 bases. The CDR3 runs to 12 residues. Written as DNA, the CDR3 is TGTGCCAGCAGTGCCCAGGGGGATACGCAGTATTTT. Translating gives CASSAQGDTQYF.

This clone was detected only once. The genes are TRBV11-2 and TRBJ2-3; no clear D gene. Germline lookup yields CDR1 SGHAT and CDR2 FQNNGV. The CDR3 sequence is 13 residues long. V lost 7 bases and J 6 bases, leaving 14 bases between the germline ends. The DNA of the CDR3 is TGTGCCAGCAACACCCCCCCTTCGGATACGCAGTATTTT. Amino acids: CASNTPPSDTQYF.